The 12 T cell receptor beta chains given below trace back to one sample, sequenced in a study of blood T cells in healthy people across ages. A sample-barcoded 5' primer and a J-beta primer mix were used in a second PCR of roughly 7 to 11 cycles. In TCRdb, the 5' RACE reads were re-called with MiXCR into one record per CDR3 protein. The top ten clones hold more than 8.5% of a sample with more than 600,000 distinct CDR3 sequences, around 25% of them seen once. Separately, the same data were catalogued under a study of T cells of mothers and their children.

The material sequenced was blood. The source is a boy aged 5 to 17 in good health.

This clonotype was found a few times. The rearrangement uses TRBV28 and TRBJ2-5; TRBD1 matches at 9 bases. The J call may be mistaken, given a closer DNA end match to TRBJ2-7. This CDR3 has 15 residues. Germline V gene data show CDR1 as MDHEN and CDR2 as SYDVKM. CDR3 coding DNA: TGTGCCAGCAGCTACGGGACAGGGATTGCCTACGAGCAGTACTTC. Amino acids: CASSYGTGIAYEQYF.

The CDR3 DNA sequence: TGTGCCAGCAGTTCCTTCGGACAGAATGGCTACACCTTC. It specifies CASSSFGQNGYTF. This chain links TRBV12-3 or TRBV12-4 with TRBJ1-2, with D maybe TRBD1 (6 bases). The V end was cut by 4 bases, the J end by 6 bases, with 12 bases between. There are 13 residues in the CDR3.

The chain employs TRBV18 and TRBJ2-5; D unclear. The end of the DNA is better explained by TRBJ2-1, so the J call may be wrong. The CDR3 totals 12 residues. Germline assignment: CDR1 KGHSH and CDR2 LQKENI. CDR3 sequence: CASSPIGDAQFF. CDR3 sequence (DNA): TGTGCCAGCTCACCGATCGGTGATGCGCAGTTCTTC.

Regarding this clonotype: A much more abundant neighbour one base away suggests this may be a read error. The V gene is TRBV29-1, the J gene TRBJ2-7, with 10 bases lining up with TRBD2. This CDR3 is built from 13 residues. Germline V CDR1 and CDR2: SQVTM, ANQGSEA. CDR3 bases: TGCAACGTTTTAGCGGGGGGCTCCTACGAGCAGTACTTC. Its translation is CNVLAGGSYEQYF.

The chain couples TRBV20-1 to TRBJ2-5; D gene ambiguous. The DNA end favors TRBJ2-7, so the J call may be wrong. Looked up from germline, CDR1 is DFQATT and CDR2 is SNEGSKA (reference sequence). The CDR3 has 13 residues. CDR3 coding DNA: TGCAGTGCTAGAGATTTGGAGACCTACGAGCAGTACTTC. Protein: CSARDLETYEQYF.

This rearrangement joins TRBV29-1 to TRBJ1-2; D is perhaps TRBD1 (5 bases). The CDR3 covers 14 residues. The germline V gene has CDR1 SQVTM and CDR2 ANQGSEA. Trimming shortened V by 4 bases and J by 1 base, and 13 bases separated the two germline ends. The CDR3, as DNA: TGCAGCGTTGGAGGGCCTGGGGGTAACTATGGCTACACCTTC. Protein sequence: CSVGGPGGNYGYTF.

This clonotype was counted between two and nine times. The chain joins TRBV9 to TRBJ1-2; 7 positions match TRBD1. Germline V gene data show CDR1 as SGDLS and CDR2 as YYNGEE. The CDR3 runs to 14 residues. After removal of 1 base from V and 8 bases from J, the junction contained 8 bases not matched to a gene. The CDR3 is CASSVSGGSLGYTF. CDR3 sequence (DNA): TGTGCCAGCAGCGTATCAGGGGGATCCTTGGGCTACACCTTC.

Only a few counts were recorded for this clonotype. This chain uses TRBV28 with TRBJ2-7; D may be TRBD1 (5 bases). The V end lost 3 bases, the J end lost 1 base, and 10 bases lay between the germline ends. Per the germline V gene, CDR1 is MDHEN and CDR2 is SYDVKM. CDR3 size: 14 residues. CDR3 DNA sequence: TGTGCCAGCAGTTTCCAGGGATGGTCCTACGAGCAGTACTTC. It translates to CASSFQGWSYEQYF.

The chain combines TRBV6-2 or TRBV6-3 with TRBJ2-7, with a possible D match to TRBD2 (6 bases). Germline V lookup: CDR1 MNHEY, CDR2 SVGEGT. Trimming removed 3 bases from V and 5 bases from J, with 14 bases in between. The CDR3 is 14 residues long. The CDR3 reads CASSYSGSRDEQYF. CDR3 coding DNA: TGTGCCAGCAGTTATTCCGGGAGTCGGGACGAGCAGTACTTC.

The genes are TRBV5-1 and TRBJ2-5, with 11 nucleotides matching TRBD1. The DNA matches TRBJ2-1 better at its end, which makes the J call doubtful. This CDR3 region has 14 residues. Per germline, CDR1 SGHRS and CDR2 YFSETQ. CDR3 coding DNA: TGCGCCAGCAAATGGGGACAGGGGGAACATGAGCAGTTCTTC. Protein sequence: CASKWGQGEHEQFF.

This clonotype has only a few counts. The genes are TRBV4-1 and TRBJ2-2; D gene ambiguous. Per germline, CDR1 MGHRA and CDR2 YSYEKL. V lost 0 bases and J lost 9, with 11 bases in between. This CDR3 is built from 14 residues. The CDR3 is CASSQDALSWELFF. CDR3 nucleotide sequence: TGCGCCAGCAGCCAAGATGCGTTGAGCTGGGAGCTGTTTTTT.

The rearrangement links TRBV4-1 to TRBJ2-1, with a possible D match to TRBD2 (6 bases). Between the trimmed V and J ends, which lost 0 bases and 4 bases, there was a span of 13 bases. Germline values: CDR1 MGHRA, CDR2 YSYEKL. CDR3 length: 16 amino acids. The CDR3 is CASSQDLLAVYNEQFF. DNA of the CDR3: TGCGCCAGCAGCCAAGATCTCTTAGCGGTGTACAATGAGCAGTTCTTC.